This note documents a single T cell receptor beta chain sequence. The source of the sample is a study of CD8 T cells in Susac syndrome. Reverse transcription of about 0.5 to 1 ug RNA was carried out with random hexamers. MiXCR, run by TCRdb on the immunoSEQ multiplex PCR reads, gives a single entry per CDR3 protein. Of a few hundred thousand distinct CDR3 sequences in the sample, 95% were seen once. The material sequenced was CD4+ T cells from PBMCs. The source of this sequence is a human donor with multiple sclerosis.

DNA for the CDR3: TGTGCCAGCAGCCCTAGCGGGGGGGCGAATGAGCAGTTCTTC. Protein sequence: CASSPSGGANEQFF. The chain joins TRBV7-3 to TRBJ2-1; 12 bases are a match to TRBD2. V lost 5 bases, J lost 7 bases, and 3 bases stayed unmatched. Germline loops: CDR1 SGHTA, CDR2 FQGTGA. CDR3 length equals 14 residues.